This T cell receptor beta chain was obtained from a study of CD8+ T cells in alopecia areata. Turning to the study itself: Tofacitinib therapy took 6 to 18 months; 6 months off drug came after. Overall study findings and caveats: TCR sharing across patients was less clear than in mice, possibly HLA-related. Alphabeta T cells residing in normal skin are also sequenced in scalp samples.

This clone has just a few counts. Its antigen remains unidentified. This CDR3 is built from 14 residues. Per the germline V gene, CDR1 is SEHNR and CDR2 is FQNEAQ (reference sequence). Trimming left V 5 bases short and J 2 bases short, with 12 bases between. Sequencing relied on a cDNA template that was reverse transcribed from extracted RNA. Sequenced by immunoSEQ multiplex PCR; TCRdb stores in-frame clones only, minus some. The sample has roughly 97,000 clones, 41% seen once. Sequencing was carried out using CD4+ T cells sorted from blood. This receptor was obtained from a human donor with alopecia areata. V gene TRBV7-9 combines with J gene TRBJ2-5; maybe TRBD2 (5 bases). CDR3 DNA: TGTGCCAGCAGCGCGAGGGCTGTACAAGAGACCCAGTACTTC. Its protein product is CASSARAVQETQYF.